The clone carrying this T cell receptor beta chain showed up just once. Its antigen is not known. Donors were drawn from the approximately 120-subject validation cohort, separate from the roughly 610-subject first cohort. Germline V CDR1 and CDR2: SGHRS, YFSETQ. V lost 3 bases and J lost 4, with 10 bases in between. This CDR3 contains 13 residues. This sample was taken from a study of cytomegalovirus exposure and HLA in healthy donors. Study-wide points: Investigators reported 164 TCR beta chains as tied to cytomegalovirus.

The data were produced by immunoSEQ multiplex PCR, yet TCRdb's version contains in-frame clones alone and is incomplete. The sample lists about 330,000 clones, roughly nine tenths occurring once. V is TRBV5-1 and J is TRBJ2-5; possibly TRBD1 or TRBD2 for D (5 bases each). This TCR derives from a woman between 25 and 40 years old in good health and CMV-seropositive. Specimen: PBMCs. CDR3 loop: CASSSPGAETQYF. CDR3 bases: TGCGCCAGCAGCTCGCCCGGGGCAGAGACCCAGTACTTC.